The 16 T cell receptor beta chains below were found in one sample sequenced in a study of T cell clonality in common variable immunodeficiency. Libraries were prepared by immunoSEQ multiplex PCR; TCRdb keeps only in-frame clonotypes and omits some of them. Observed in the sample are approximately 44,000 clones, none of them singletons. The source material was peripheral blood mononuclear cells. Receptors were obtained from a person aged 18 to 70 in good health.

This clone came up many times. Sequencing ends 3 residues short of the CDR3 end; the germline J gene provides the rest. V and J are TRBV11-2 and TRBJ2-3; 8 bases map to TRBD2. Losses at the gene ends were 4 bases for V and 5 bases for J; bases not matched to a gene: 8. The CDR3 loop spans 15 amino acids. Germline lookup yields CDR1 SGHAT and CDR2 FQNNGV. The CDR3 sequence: CASSYRRGVQDTQYF. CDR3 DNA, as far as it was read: TGTGCCAGCAGCTACCGGCGGGGGGTGCAAGATACG.

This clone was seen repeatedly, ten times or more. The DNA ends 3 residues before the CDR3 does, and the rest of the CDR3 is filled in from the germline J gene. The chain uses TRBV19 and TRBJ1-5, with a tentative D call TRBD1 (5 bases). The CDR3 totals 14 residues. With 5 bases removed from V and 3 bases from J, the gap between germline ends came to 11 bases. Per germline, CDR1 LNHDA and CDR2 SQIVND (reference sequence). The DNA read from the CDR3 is TGTGCCAGTAGTCGAACAGGCAACAATCAGCCC. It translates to CASSRTGNNQP. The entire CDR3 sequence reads CASSRTGNNQPQHF.

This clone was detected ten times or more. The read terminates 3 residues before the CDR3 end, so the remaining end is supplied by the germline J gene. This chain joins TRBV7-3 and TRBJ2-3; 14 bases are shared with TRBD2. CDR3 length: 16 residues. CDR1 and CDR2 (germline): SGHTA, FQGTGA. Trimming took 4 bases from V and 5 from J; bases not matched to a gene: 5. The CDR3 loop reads CASSSTSGGAQDTQYF. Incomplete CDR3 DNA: TGTGCCAGCAGCTCGACTAGCGGGGGGGCCCAAGATACG.

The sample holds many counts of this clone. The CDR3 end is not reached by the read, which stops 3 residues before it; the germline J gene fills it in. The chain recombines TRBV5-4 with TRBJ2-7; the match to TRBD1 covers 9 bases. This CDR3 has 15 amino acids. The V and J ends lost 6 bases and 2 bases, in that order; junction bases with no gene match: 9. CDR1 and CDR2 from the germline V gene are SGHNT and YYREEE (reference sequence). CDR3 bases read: TGTGCCAGCACCACAGGGACAGGGAAAGCCTACGAG. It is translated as CASTTGTGKAYE. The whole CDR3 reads CASTTGTGKAYEQYF.

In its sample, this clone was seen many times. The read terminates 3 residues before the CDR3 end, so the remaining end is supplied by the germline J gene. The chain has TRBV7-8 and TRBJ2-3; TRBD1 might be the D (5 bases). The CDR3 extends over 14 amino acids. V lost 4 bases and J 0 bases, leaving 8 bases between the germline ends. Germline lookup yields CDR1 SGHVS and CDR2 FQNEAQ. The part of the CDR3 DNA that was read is TGTGCCAGCAGCTCCGACAGAAGCACAGATACG. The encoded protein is CASSSDRSTDT. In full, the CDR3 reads CASSSDRSTDTQYF.

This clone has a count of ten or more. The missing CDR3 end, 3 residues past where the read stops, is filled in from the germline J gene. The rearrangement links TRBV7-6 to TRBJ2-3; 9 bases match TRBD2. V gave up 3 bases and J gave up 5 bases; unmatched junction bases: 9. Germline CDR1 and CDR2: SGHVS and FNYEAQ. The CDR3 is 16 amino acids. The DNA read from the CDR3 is TGTGCCAGCAGCTTCGAGACTAGCGGTATGGGAGATACG. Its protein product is CASSFETSGMGDT. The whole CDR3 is CASSFETSGMGDTQYF. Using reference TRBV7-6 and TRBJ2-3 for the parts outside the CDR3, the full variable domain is GAGVSQSPRYKVTKRGQDVALRCDPISGHVSLYWYRQALGQGPEFLTYFNYEAQQDKSGLPNDRFSAERPEGSISTLTIQRTEQRDSAMYRCASSFETSGMGDTQYFGPGTRLTVL.

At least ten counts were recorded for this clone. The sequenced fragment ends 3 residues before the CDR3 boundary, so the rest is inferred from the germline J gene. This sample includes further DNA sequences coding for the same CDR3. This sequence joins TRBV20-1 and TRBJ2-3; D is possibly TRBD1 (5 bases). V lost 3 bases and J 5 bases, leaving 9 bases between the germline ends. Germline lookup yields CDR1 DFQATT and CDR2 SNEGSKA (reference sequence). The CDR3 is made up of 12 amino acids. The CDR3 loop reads CSARGRGDTQYF. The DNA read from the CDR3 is TGCAGTGCTAGGGGTAGGGGAGATACG.

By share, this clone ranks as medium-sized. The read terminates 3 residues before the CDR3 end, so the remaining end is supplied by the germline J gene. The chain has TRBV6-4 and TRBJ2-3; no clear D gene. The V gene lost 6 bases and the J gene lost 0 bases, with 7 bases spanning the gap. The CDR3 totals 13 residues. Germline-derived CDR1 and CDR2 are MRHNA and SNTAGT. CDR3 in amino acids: CASSAGSTDTQYF. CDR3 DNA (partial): TGTGCCAGCAGCGCCGGTAGCACAGATACG.

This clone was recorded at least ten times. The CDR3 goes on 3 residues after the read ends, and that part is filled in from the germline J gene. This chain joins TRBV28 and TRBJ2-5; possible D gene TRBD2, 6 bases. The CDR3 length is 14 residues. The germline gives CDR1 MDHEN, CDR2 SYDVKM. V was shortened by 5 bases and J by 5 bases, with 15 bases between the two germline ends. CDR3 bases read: TGTGCCAGCAGTGGACCGACTAGAGTGGAGACC. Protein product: CASSGPTRVET. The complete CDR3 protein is CASSGPTRVETQYF.

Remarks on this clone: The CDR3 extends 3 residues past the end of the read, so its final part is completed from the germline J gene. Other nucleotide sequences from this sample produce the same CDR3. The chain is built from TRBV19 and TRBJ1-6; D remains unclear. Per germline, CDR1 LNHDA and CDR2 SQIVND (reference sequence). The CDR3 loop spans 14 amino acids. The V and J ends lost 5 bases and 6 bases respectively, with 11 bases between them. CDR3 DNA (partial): TGTGCCAGTAGTGACAACACCGGTAATTCACCC. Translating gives CASSDNTGNSP. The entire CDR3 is CASSDNTGNSPLHF.

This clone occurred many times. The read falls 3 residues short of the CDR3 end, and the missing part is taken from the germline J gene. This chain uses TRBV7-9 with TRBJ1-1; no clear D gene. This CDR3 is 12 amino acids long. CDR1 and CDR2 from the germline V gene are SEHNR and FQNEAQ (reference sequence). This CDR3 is CASSLGPVEAFF. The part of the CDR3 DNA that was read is TGTGCCAGCAGCTTAGGTCCAGTGGAA.

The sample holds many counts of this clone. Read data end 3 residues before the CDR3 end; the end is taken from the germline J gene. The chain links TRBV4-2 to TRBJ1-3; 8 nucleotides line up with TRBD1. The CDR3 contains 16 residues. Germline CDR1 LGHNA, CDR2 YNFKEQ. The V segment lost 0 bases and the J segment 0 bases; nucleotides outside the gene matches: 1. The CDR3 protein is CASSQEGQGSGNTIYF. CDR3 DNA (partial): TGTGCCAGCAGCCAAGAAGGACAGGGCTCTGGAAACACC.

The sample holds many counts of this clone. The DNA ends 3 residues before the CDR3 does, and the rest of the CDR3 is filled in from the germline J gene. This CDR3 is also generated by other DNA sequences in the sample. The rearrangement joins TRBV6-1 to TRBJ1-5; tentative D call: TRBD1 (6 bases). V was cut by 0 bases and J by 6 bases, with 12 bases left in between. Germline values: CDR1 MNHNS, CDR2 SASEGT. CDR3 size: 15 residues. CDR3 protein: CASSEARGRGQPQHF. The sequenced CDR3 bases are TGTGCCAGCAGTGAAGCGCGGGGGCGCGGTCAGCCC.

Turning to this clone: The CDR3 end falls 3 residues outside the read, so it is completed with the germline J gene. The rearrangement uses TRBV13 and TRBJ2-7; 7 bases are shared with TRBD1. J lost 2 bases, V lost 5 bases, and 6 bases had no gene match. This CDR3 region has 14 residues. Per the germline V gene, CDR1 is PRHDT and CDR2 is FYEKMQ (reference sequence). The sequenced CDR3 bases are TGTGCCAGCAGCGGAGGACAGGTGGCCTACGAG. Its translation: CASSGGQVAYE. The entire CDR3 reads CASSGGQVAYEQYF. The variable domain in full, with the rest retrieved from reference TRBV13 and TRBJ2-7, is AAGVIQSPRHLIKEKRETATLKCYPIPRHDTVYWYQQGPGQDPQFLISFYEKMQSDKGSIPDRFSAQQFSDYHSELNMSSLELGDSALYFCASSGGQVAYEQYFGPGTRLTVT.

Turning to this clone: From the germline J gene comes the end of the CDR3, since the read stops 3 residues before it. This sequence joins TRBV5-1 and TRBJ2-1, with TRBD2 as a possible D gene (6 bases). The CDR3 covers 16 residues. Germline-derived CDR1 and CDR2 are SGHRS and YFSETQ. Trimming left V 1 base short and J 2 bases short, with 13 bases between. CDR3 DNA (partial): TGCGCCAGCAGCTTGTTTTGGGGGGAGGCCTACAATGAG. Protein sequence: CASSLFWGEAYNE. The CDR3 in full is CASSLFWGEAYNEQFF.

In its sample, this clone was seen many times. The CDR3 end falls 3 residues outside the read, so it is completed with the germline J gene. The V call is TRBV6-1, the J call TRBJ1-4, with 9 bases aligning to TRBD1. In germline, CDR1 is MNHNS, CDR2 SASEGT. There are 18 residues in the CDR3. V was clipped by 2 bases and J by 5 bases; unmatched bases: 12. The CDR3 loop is CASSERHRGLGLNEKLFF. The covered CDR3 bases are TGTGCCAGCAGTGAAAGGCACAGGGGGCTAGGGTTAAATGAAAAA.